This TCR beta chain was sequenced during a study of cytomegalovirus exposure and HLA in healthy donors. Findings and limits, study-wide: Confirmation was obtained in vitro that a few CMV-associated chains are specific for CMV antigens. In a later analysis, at a false discovery rate of 0.05, 15,000 to 20,000 TCR beta sequences were associated with HLA alleles.

The CDR3 is made up of 16 amino acids. V was pared by 1 base and J by 6 bases, with 9 bases of the junction left unmatched. CDR1 and CDR2 (germline): SQVTM, ANQGSEA. As to this clone: Antigen: not known.

13 Jbeta primers and 60 Vbeta primers were used for the PCR. Method: immunoSEQ multiplex PCR; TCRdb's copy keeps in-frame clones and lacks some. The sample gives about 150,000 clones, over 70% of which show up once; around 13% is in the top ten. Sequencing input: PBMCs. The sequence derives from a young man in good health and CMV-seropositive. This sequence joins TRBV29-1 and TRBJ2-2, with TRBD2 identical over 9 bases. In DNA form, the CDR3 reads TGCAGCGTTGAAGTCTCGATAGCGGGAGATCCCGGGGAGCTGTTTTTT. Translating gives CSVEVSIAGDPGELFF.